Listed below are T cell receptor beta chains from one sample, sequenced in a study of CD4+ T cells in melanoma. The data were produced by immunoSEQ multiplex PCR, yet TCRdb's version contains in-frame clones alone and is incomplete. The sample includes about 9,900 clones, approximately 72% of them seen just once. The specimen sequenced was tumor tissue. The source of these receptors is a human donor with melanoma. Each CDR3 is given with its conserved first and last residue. The D gene is left open where the match is weak. Clone size is not always given. Where it is, it says once, few, many or a class for expanded clones.

d_gene,v_gene,abundance,j_gene,CDR3nt,CDR3aa
TRBD1,TRBV14,few,TRBJ1-2,TGTGCCAGCAGCCAACATGACAGGGCTAACTATGGCTACACCTTC,CASSQHDRANYGYTF
-,TRBV7-3,-,TRBJ2-2,TGTGCCAGCAGCCCCTCCCTGAACACCGGGGAGCTGTTTTTT,CASSPSLNTGELFF
-,TRBV29-1,few,TRBJ1-1,TGCAGCGTAAAACGGGCGGAGAACACTGAAGCTTTCTTT,CSVKRAENTEAFF
TRBD1,TRBV19,once,TRBJ2-3,TGTGCCAGTAGTTTGGACAGGGGCACAGATACGCAGTATTTT,CASSLDRGTDTQYF
TRBD1,TRBV13,-,TRBJ1-2,TGTGCCAGCAGCCGCGCGGGACAGAGCGTCTATGGCTACACCTTC,CASSRAGQSVYGYTF
-,TRBV7-6,-,TRBJ1-1,TGTGCCAGCACCTGGGGACCTGAAGCTTTCTTT,CASTWGPEAFF
-,TRBV2,-,TRBJ1-4,TGTGCCAGCAGTGTTGGGGGGCCTAATGAAAAACTGTTTTTT,CASSVGGPNEKLFF
TRBD1,TRBV7-8,once,TRBJ2-7,TGTGCCAGCAGGTCAGGGGGACAGGGCCAGCTGCAGTACTTC,CASRSGGQGQLQYF
-,TRBV6-4,-,TRBJ2-1,TGTGCCAGCAGTGTGAAAGGGGGGGACAATGAGCAGTTCTTC,CASSVKGGDNEQFF
-,TRBV5-1,medium-sized,TRBJ2-7,TGCGCCAGCAGCTCAGGGGAGGCCCCCTACGAGCAGTACTTC,CASSSGEAPYEQYF
-,TRBV5-6,-,TRBJ1-1,TGTGCCAGCAGCTTGGCGGACCAGTTGGGAGCTTTCTTT,CASSLADQLGAFF
TRBD1,TRBV4-1,-,TRBJ1-2,TGCGCCAGCAGCCACCCACAGGGGCTCAGCTATGGCTACACCTTC,CASSHPQGLSYGYTF
TRBD2,TRBV4-2,-,TRBJ2-3,TGTGCCAGCAGCAACAAGCAGCGGGGGGTCGGAGATACGCAGTATTTT,CASSNKQRGVGDTQYF
TRBD1,TRBV18,few,TRBJ1-3,TGTGCCAGCTCACCGATTGGGACAGGAAAAGGGGGAAACACCATATATTTT,CASSPIGTGKGGNTIYF
-,TRBV19,few,TRBJ1-3,TGTGCCAGTAGTCAGATCTCTGGAAACACCATATATTTT,CASSQISGNTIYF
-,TRBV4-1,-,TRBJ2-2,TGCGCCAGCAGCTCTGCGGGGGCCGGGGGCGATAACACCGGGGAGCTGTTTTTT,CASSSAGAGGDNTGELFF
-,TRBV4-1,-,TRBJ1-5,TGCGCCAGCAGCCGGGGCCAAGGCAGCAATCAGCCCCAGCATTTT,CASSRGQGSNQPQHF
-,TRBV10-3,-,TRBJ1-5,TGTGCCATCAGTGAAGCTCAGGGGTGGAATAGCAATCAGCCCCAGCATTTT,CAISEAQGWNSNQPQHF
-,TRBV5-5,-,TRBJ1-2,TGTGCCAGCAGCTTGATGCGGTCCAACTATGGCTACACCTTC,CASSLMRSNYGYTF
-,TRBV30,-,TRBJ2-2,TGTGCCTGGAAGGCTAAGCAGCGCACCGGGGAGCTGTTTTTT,CAWKAKQRTGELFF
-,TRBV11-2,once,TRBJ1-5,TGTGCCAGCAGCTCCCAGGGCGGTGGTGATCAGCCCCAGCATTTT,CASSSQGGGDQPQHF
TRBD2,TRBV4-1,-,TRBJ2-2,TGCGCCAGTACTAGAGCGGGGGACCCGTCGAACACCGGGGAGCTGTTTTTT,CASTRAGDPSNTGELFF
-,TRBV5-6,-,TRBJ2-6,TGTGCCAGCTTCGGAGGCAATAGTCAAAGTCGGGCCAACGTCCTGACTTTC,CASFGGNSQSRANVLTF
TRBD2,TRBV11-2,medium-sized,TRBJ2-5,TGTGCCAGCAGCCCGGCGGGGGGCGGAGAGACCCAGTACTTC,CASSPAGGGETQYF
TRBD2,TRBV4-2,-,TRBJ2-5,TGTGCCAGCAGCCAAGATATAAGCGGGGGACAAGAGACCCAGTACTTC,CASSQDISGGQETQYF
-,TRBV30,-,TRBJ1-5,TGTGCCTGGAGTGTCTTTGGATCCCTTAATAATCAGCCCCAGCATTTT,CAWSVFGSLNNQPQHF
-,TRBV7-6,-,TRBJ2-7,TGTGCCAGCAGCAAAATTTCCGTCGATAGCTCCTACGAGCAGTACTTC,CASSKISVDSSYEQYF
-,TRBV9,-,TRBJ2-7,TGTGCCAGCAGCGTAGTTCTGGGTGGGGTTTTCTACGAGCAGTACTTC,CASSVVLGGVFYEQYF
TRBD1,TRBV9,medium-sized,TRBJ1-2,TGTGCCAGCAGCAAAGACAGGGTTTACGGCTACACCTTC,CASSKDRVYGYTF
TRBD1,TRBV9,once,TRBJ2-1,TGTGCCAGCAGCGTAGGAGGGACAGGGGCTAATGAGCAGTTCTTC,CASSVGGTGANEQFF
TRBD2,TRBV5-6,-,TRBJ2-1,TGTGCCAGCAGCTTGGGCGGGGGGGATACGGAGCAGTTCTTC,CASSLGGGDTEQFF
TRBD1,TRBV6-5,-,TRBJ2-3,TGTGCCAGCGGGGACAGGTCCACAGATACGCAGTATTTT,CASGDRSTDTQYF
-,TRBV20-1,-,TRBJ2-7,TGCAGTGCCACAGGGCAACACGAGCAGTACTTC,CSATGQHEQYF
-,TRBV6-5,medium-sized,TRBJ1-4,TGTGCCAGCAGTTACTGGGACGGCGAAAAACTGTTTTTT,CASSYWDGEKLFF
-,TRBV7-9,-,TRBJ1-6,TGTGCCAGCAGCTTGGGGCAGGGATTCTATAATTCACCCCTCCACTTT,CASSLGQGFYNSPLHF
TRBD2,TRBV5-3,few,TRBJ2-3,TGTGCCAGAAGCTTGAAGCGGGGGGGCCGCCTTCTCCTCCCCCCAGATACGCAGTATTTT,CARSLKRGGRLLLPPDTQYF
TRBD2,TRBV9,-,TRBJ2-4,TGTGCCAGCAGCGCCGGGACTAAGCAAAACATTCAGTACTTC,CASSAGTKQNIQYF
-,TRBV6-5,-,TRBJ2-3,TGTGCCAGCAGTTACTCCGACACAGATACGCAGTATTTT,CASSYSDTDTQYF
-,TRBV27,-,TRBJ1-2,TGTGCCAGCAGTTTATCCACCAGGGTCCCGCGGTATGGCTACACCTTC,CASSLSTRVPRYGYTF
TRBD1,TRBV5-1,-,TRBJ2-2,TGCGCCAGCAGCCCAGGGACAGAAAACACCGGGGAGCTGTTTTTT,CASSPGTENTGELFF
TRBD2,TRBV25-1,-,TRBJ2-5,TGTGCCAGCGTTCCTAGCGGGGGGGTGCAAGAGACCCAGTACTTC,CASVPSGGVQETQYF
-,TRBV10-3,-,TRBJ1-1,TGTGCCATCAGTGAGGATGTCCGAGTGGTTGAAGCTTTCTTT,CAISEDVRVVEAFF
-,TRBV18,-,TRBJ1-2,TGTGCCAGCTCACCAGGACAGCTCGATGGCTACACCTTC,CASSPGQLDGYTF
TRBD2,TRBV4-1,-,TRBJ2-1,TGCGCCAGCAGCGCGGCTAGCGGGGGGGCCAGCAATGAGCAGTTCTTC,CASSAASGGASNEQFF
-,TRBV5-6,-,TRBJ1-2,TGTGCCAGCAGAGAGGGACCCAACTATGGCTACACCTTC,CASREGPNYGYTF
-,TRBV7-9,-,TRBJ1-2,TGTGCCAGCAGCTTAAATCCTAAATATGGCTACACCTTC,CASSLNPKYGYTF
-,TRBV6-5,once,TRBJ2-3,TGTGCCAGCAGTTACCGGGGCGCGGGAGATACGCAGTATTTT,CASSYRGAGDTQYF
-,TRBV7-9,-,TRBJ1-5,TGTGCCAGCAGCTCAGACGGTCAGCCCCAGCATTTT,CASSSDGQPQHF
-,TRBV6-5,medium-sized,TRBJ1-1,TGTGCCAGCAGATCGAGGGATGCAGCTGAAGCTTTCTTT,CASRSRDAAEAFF
-,TRBV11-2,-,TRBJ1-1,TGTGCCAGCAGCGTAAACAGGGACACTGAAGCTTTCTTT,CASSVNRDTEAFF
-,TRBV6-6,-,TRBJ2-5,TGTGCCAGCACCGCCCTCGGAGGGACCCAGTACTTC,CASTALGGTQYF
-,TRBV10-2,-,TRBJ1-1,TGCGCCACCCGGGGCCTTATGAACACTGAAGCTTTCTTT,CATRGLMNTEAFF
TRBD1,TRBV6-1,-,TRBJ2-7,TGTGCCAGCAGCGGAGCAGGGACAGGGGCCTACGAGCAGTACTTC,CASSGAGTGAYEQYF